This TCR beta chain was captured in a study of T-cell reconstitution after alpha-beta-depleted transplantation in children. This clonotype was detected many times. Its ends do not fully match the called genes, so a read error is possible. The CDR3 extends over 15 amino acids. The V gene's germline CDR1 is SNHLY and CDR2 FYNNEI. Unique molecular identifiers featured in how the TCRbeta library was prepared. TCRdb redid the calling of the PCR reads with MiXCR, one entry per CDR3 protein. Altogether roughly 670,000 distinct CDR3 sequences are present, roughly 13% being singletons, with the ten largest covering 0.79%.

The source of this sequence is a girl aged 2-10 years with congenital amegakaryocytic thrombocytopenia, due to receive a stem cell transplant. Sequencing used PBMCs, obtained before TCRalphabeta/CD19-depleted stem cell transplant. This chain connects TRBV2 to TRBJ2-3, with D tentatively TRBD2 (5 bases). The CDR3 region has the DNA TGTGCCAGCAGTGGCGGGCCCGCCAGCAGAGATACGCAGTATTTT. Protein product: CASSGGPASRDTQYF. The complete variable domain, with remaining parts taken from reference TRBV2 and TRBJ2-3, reads EPEVTQTPSHQVTQMGQEVILRCVPISNHLYFYWYRQILGQKVEFLVSFYNNEISEKSEIFDDQFSVERPDGSNFTLKIRSTKLEDSAMYFCASSGGPASRDTQYFGPGTRLTVL.